Listed below are T cell receptor beta chains from one sample, sequenced in a study of naive and memory T cell subsets. TCRdb used MiXCR to reprocess the UMI-ligation and nested PCR reads, holding one entry per CDR3 protein. The sample includes some 82,000 distinct CDR3 sequences, 9% of them seen just once. The material sequenced was naive CD8+ T cells from blood. These receptors were taken from a human donor in good health. Each CDR3 is given with its conserved first and last residue. Fields, in order: J gene, V gene, D gene, clone size, CDR3 DNA, CDR3 protein. D genes are given only for firm matches. For some rows the clone size is stated as once, few or many, or as a class when expanded; others skip it.

>TRBJ1-5|TRBV7-9|-|many
TGTGCCAGCAGCTCCCTCGCGGTTCCCGCTCAGCCCCAGCATTTT
CASSSLAVPAQPQHF
>TRBJ2-1|TRBV5-1|-|-
TGCGCCAGCAAACAGGGCGGCAATGAGCAGTTCTTC
CASKQGGNEQFF
>TRBJ2-2|TRBV29-1|-|many
TGCAGCGTTGTCCAGAACACCGGGGAGCTGTTTTTT
CSVVQNTGELFF
>TRBJ2-2|TRBV20-1|-|many
TGCAGTGCCCTCATCAGGAACACCGGGGAGCTGTTTTTT
CSALIRNTGELFF
>TRBJ2-3|TRBV27|TRBD2|many
TGTGCCAGCAGTACCCCGAGACTAGCGGGAGGGGTCGATACGCAGTATTTT
CASSTPRLAGGVDTQYF
>TRBJ2-1|TRBV12-3/TRBV12-4|TRBD1|few
TGTGCCAGCGGACAGGATATGAGGGGCAATGAGCAGTTCTTC
CASGQDMRGNEQFF
>TRBJ2-3|TRBV7-2|TRBD2|few
TGTGCCAGCAGCTCAGGGGGAGTGCGGGAGGGACCAGATACGCAGTATTTT
CASSSGGVREGPDTQYF
>TRBJ2-1|TRBV5-6|-|-
TGTGCCAGCACCGTAACCTTTAGGTCTCGGAATGAGCAGTTCTTC
CASTVTFRSRNEQFF
>TRBJ2-3|TRBV6-4|TRBD2|-
TGTGCCAGCAGCGCGGGGGTCGGAGATACGCAGTATTTT
CASSAGVGDTQYF
>TRBJ1-1|TRBV29-1|-|many
TGCAGCGTTGTCGTGACGGGGGGCACTGAAGCTTTCTTT
CSVVVTGGTEAFF
>TRBJ2-7|TRBV7-9|TRBD1|-
TGTGCCAGCAGCCTACAGGGGGACCTCGACGAGCAGTACTTC
CASSLQGDLDEQYF
>TRBJ2-3|TRBV12-3/TRBV12-4|-|-
TGTGCCAGCAGTGGCGGCGATACGCAGTATTTT
CASSGGDTQYF
>TRBJ2-1|TRBV11-2|TRBD2|few
TGTGCCAGCAGCCCCGGCGGGGGGAGGTCTAACAATGAGCAGTTCTTC
CASSPGGGRSNNEQFF
>TRBJ1-4|TRBV7-6|-|-
TGTGCCAGCAGCTTAACTCTCTATGAAAAACTGTTTTTT
CASSLTLYEKLFF
>TRBJ2-7|TRBV27|TRBD1|many
TGTGCCAGCAGTCCCCGCCGGGACAGGGGGCTCGAGCAGTACTTC
CASSPRRDRGLEQYF
>TRBJ2-3|TRBV4-1|-|many
TGCGCCAGCAGCCAAGATCACGGACGTGCAGATACGCAGTATTTT
CASSQDHGRADTQYF
>TRBJ2-3|TRBV12-3/TRBV12-4|TRBD1|many
TGTGCCAGCAGTTCCGGACAGGGGGCTACAGATACGCAGTATTTT
CASSSGQGATDTQYF
>TRBJ1-1|TRBV6-4|-|many
TGTGCCAGCAGTGCTGTTGCGGGGGCCAGCACTGAAGCTTTCTTT
CASSAVAGASTEAFF
>TRBJ2-7|TRBV27|-|many
TGTGCCAGCAGCTTCCAGGGGGGCGAGCAGTACTTC
CASSFQGGEQYF
>TRBJ2-3|TRBV6-5|-|-
TGTGCCAGCAGTTATACAGGTGGAGGAGATACGCAGTATTTT
CASSYTGGGDTQYF
>TRBJ2-1|TRBV6-5|-|many
TGTGCCAGCAGTTACTCTGAGTCGAGCTCCTACAATGAGCAGTTCTTC
CASSYSESSSYNEQFF
>TRBJ1-6|TRBV20-1|-|-
TGCAGTGCTGGGCAGGGGAGGGCATATAATTCACCCCTCCACTTT
CSAGQGRAYNSPLHF
>TRBJ1-3|TRBV3-1|-|few
TGTGCCAGCAGTCCCGGGGTCTCTGGAAACACCATATATTTT
CASSPGVSGNTIYF
>TRBJ2-1|TRBV7-6|TRBD2|many
TGTGCCAGCAGCTTACTGGCGGGAGGGGACGATGAGCAGTTCTTC
CASSLLAGGDDEQFF
>TRBJ2-6|TRBV10-3|-|many
TGTGCCATCAGTGCCTCGGGTCAGCTCGACGTCCTGACTTTC
CAISASGQLDVLTF
>TRBJ2-1|TRBV10-2|TRBD2|many
TGCGCCAGCAGTGACCTGCTGGCGGGGGGTATTGAGCAGTTCTTC
CASSDLLAGGIEQFF
>TRBJ2-1|TRBV4-3|-|few
TGCGCCAGCAGCCAAGAGGTCGACTACCTGAGCTCCTACAATGAGCAGTTCTTC
CASSQEVDYLSSYNEQFF
>TRBJ2-5|TRBV5-1|TRBD1|-
TGCGCCAGCAGCTCGGAGGCCGGGACAGGGCACCTCCAAGAGACCCAGTACTTC
CASSSEAGTGHLQETQYF
>TRBJ2-1|TRBV29-1|TRBD2|-
TGCAGAGCTAGCGGCCCTTACAATGAGCAGTTCTTC
CRASGPYNEQFF
>TRBJ2-7|TRBV21-1|-|few
TGTGCCAGCAGCCGCCGAGGGAGGGCTGTCTCCTACGAGCAGTACTTC
CASSRRGRAVSYEQYF
>TRBJ1-1|TRBV7-8|-|many
TGTGCCAGCAGCTTAGCGCGCTCGGGGTTCGCGGGCACTGAAGCTTTCTTT
CASSLARSGFAGTEAFF
>TRBJ2-1|TRBV4-2|-|few
TGTGCCAGCAGCCAATTTTCGGGTAGCGGTCCCCCGAGGGCCAATGAGCAGTTCTTC
CASSQFSGSGPPRANEQFF
>TRBJ2-1|TRBV29-1|-|many
TGCAGCGTTGATGTCGGACTTACCTACAATGAGCAGTTCTTC
CSVDVGLTYNEQFF
>TRBJ2-1|TRBV5-6|TRBD1|many
TGTGCCAGCAGTCCTTCGGACAGGGAATACAATGAGCAGTTCTTC
CASSPSDREYNEQFF
>TRBJ2-7|TRBV28|TRBD2|few
TGTGCCAGCAGTAGGGGTACAGCGGGAGCCTACGAGCAGTACTTC
CASSRGTAGAYEQYF
>TRBJ1-1|TRBV5-1|-|many
TGCGCCAGCAGCTATGCGGGTATAATGAACACTGAAGCTTTCTTT
CASSYAGIMNTEAFF
>TRBJ2-1|TRBV9|TRBD2|-
TGTGCCAGCAGCGTCGGAGCGGGAAGGTACAATGAGCAGTTCTTC
CASSVGAGRYNEQFF
>TRBJ2-7|TRBV12-3/TRBV12-4|TRBD2|many
TGTGCCAGCACCTGGGGAGGGGTAAACGAGCAGTACTTC
CASTWGGVNEQYF
>TRBJ2-3|TRBV29-1|TRBD2|many
TGCAGCGTTCTCAGACTAGCGGGGGAGATCACAGATACGCAGTATTTT
CSVLRLAGEITDTQYF
>TRBJ1-5|TRBV19|-|-
TGTGCCACTACCACCTGGGGGCCCGACAATCAGCCCCAGCATTTT
CATTTWGPDNQPQHF
>TRBJ2-7|TRBV3-1|-|few
TGTGCCAGCAGCATCGGACGAGGCTCCTACGAGCAGTACTTC
CASSIGRGSYEQYF
>TRBJ2-7|TRBV4-3|TRBD2|many
TGCGCCAGCAGCCAAGATTTGTGGCAAGGACTAGCGGGAGGGTCCTACGAGCAGTACTTC
CASSQDLWQGLAGGSYEQYF
>TRBJ2-1|TRBV25-1|-|many
TGTGCCAGCAGATACAATGAGCAGTTCTTC
CASRYNEQFF
>TRBJ1-1|TRBV27|-|few
TGTGCCAGCAGTGTCGGACGGCTGGGGGCTGAAGCTTTCTTT
CASSVGRLGAEAFF
>TRBJ2-2|TRBV7-3|-|many
TGTGCCAGCAGCTTAACGATGGGGGCGCGTACCGGGGAGCTGTTTTTT
CASSLTMGARTGELFF
>TRBJ2-3|TRBV29-1|-|many
TGCAGCGTTGGTGTCGAAGCGTCTAGCACAGATACGCAGTATTTT
CSVGVEASSTDTQYF
>TRBJ2-4|TRBV27|TRBD2|few
TGTGCCAGCAGTGTTAGCGGGAGTAGAGCCAAAAACATTCAGTACTTC
CASSVSGSRAKNIQYF
>TRBJ2-3|TRBV19|-|-
TGTGCCAGTAGTGACACCCGAAGCGGAACAACAGATACGCAGTATTTT
CASSDTRSGTTDTQYF
>TRBJ1-1|TRBV29-1|-|many
TGCAGCGTGGCCCCCGGTGTGGTGTCGACTTTCTTT
CSVAPGVVSTFF
>TRBJ2-1|TRBV29-1|-|few
TGCAGCGCTGCCCGGGACCCCTCCTACAATGAGCAGTTCTTC
CSAARDPSYNEQFF
>TRBJ2-1|TRBV4-1|TRBD2|-
TGCGCCAGCAGCCAGGGGCCCATAGGACTAGAATACAATGAGCAGTTCTTC
CASSQGPIGLEYNEQFF
>TRBJ2-7|TRBV29-1|TRBD1|few
TGCAGCGTTGAAGCAGGGGGCATCTACGAGCAGTACTTC
CSVEAGGIYEQYF
>TRBJ2-3|TRBV12-3/TRBV12-4|-|few
TGTGCCAGCAGTTCCCGGCCAGATACGCAGTATTTT
CASSSRPDTQYF
>TRBJ2-6|TRBV7-6|TRBD2|few
TGTGCCAGCAGCTCGTTTTGGCGGGAGGGCCTTGGGTCCGGGGCCAACGTCCTGACTTTC
CASSSFWREGLGSGANVLTF
>TRBJ2-2|TRBV27|-|few
TGTGCCAGCAGTAGGAACGGGGAGCTGTTTTTT
CASSRNGELFF
>TRBJ2-3|TRBV29-1|-|-
TGCAGCGTGGACCAGACTAGCACAGATACGCAGTATTTT
CSVDQTSTDTQYF
>TRBJ2-1|TRBV7-8|TRBD2|many
TGTGCCAGCAGGATAAGCGGGAGGTCAAATGAGCAGTTCTTC
CASRISGRSNEQFF
>TRBJ2-3|TRBV29-1|TRBD2|many
TGCAGCGTAGACGGGACTAGCGGGAAGTCAGATACGCAGTATTTT
CSVDGTSGKSDTQYF